A single sample is the source of the 17 T cell receptor beta chains below, sequenced in a study of blood T cell repertoires in COVID-19. Here immunoSEQ multiplex PCR was the method, and the copy in TCRdb shows in-frame clones only, minus some. The top ten hold 10% to 15% of the sample, which has hundreds of thousands of clones, roughly 88% seen once. Sequencing input: peripheral blood. The receptor source for this set is a woman in her forties or fifties with COVID-19, enrolled during active disease.

The V call is TRBV12-5, the J call TRBJ2-7, with a tentative D call TRBD1 (5 bases). The germline V gene encodes CDR1 LGHNT and CDR2 FRNRAP. The CDR3 extends over 12 amino acids. Trimming shortened V by 3 bases and J by 12 bases, and 15 bases separated the two germline ends. Here the CDR3 reads CASGFGPQGLYF. In DNA form, the CDR3 reads TGTGCTAGTGGTTTCGGGCCGCAGGGTCTGTACTTC.

The rearrangement links TRBV6-6 to TRBJ2-2, with 9 bases aligning to TRBD1. Germline V gives CDR1 MNHNY, CDR2 SVGAGI (reference sequence). V trimming: 5 bases; J trimming: 3 bases; junction bases outside the gene matches: 7. The CDR3 has 16 residues. CDR3 in amino acids: CASSTTGTGHTGELFF. CDR3 DNA sequence: TGTGCCAGCAGTACCACCGGGACAGGGCACACCGGGGAGCTGTTTTTT.

In this sample, this clone turned up many times. The rearrangement uses TRBV5-1 and TRBJ2-3, with D perhaps TRBD2 (7 bases). The V end lost 7 bases, the J end lost 3 bases, and 18 bases lay between the germline ends. The CDR3 has 15 residues. Germline CDR1 SGHRS, CDR2 YFSETQ. The CDR3 sequence is CASHLEGGTTDTQYF. The DNA for the CDR3 is TGCGCCAGCCACTTGGAGGGGGGGACTACAGATACGCAGTATTTT.

The genes are TRBV9 and TRBJ2-1; 8 bases are a match to TRBD2. The CDR3 loop spans 16 amino acids. V lost 3 bases and J lost 3; bases outside the gene matches: 8. Germline CDR1 SGDLS, CDR2 YYNGEE. The CDR3 loop is CASSALSGEVYNEQFF. The CDR3 DNA sequence: TGTGCCAGCAGCGCCCTTAGCGGGGAGGTCTACAATGAGCAGTTCTTC.

The V gene is TRBV7-2, the J gene TRBJ1-2, with 11 positions matching TRBD1. The CDR3 extends over 15 amino acids. Germline CDR1 and CDR2: SGHTA and FQGNSA. The J segment lost 4 bases and the V segment lost 1 base, leaving 2 bases of the junction unmatched. The CDR3 coding sequence is TGTGCCAGCAGCTTAGGCGGGACAGGGGGCTATGGCTACACCTTC. Translating it yields CASSLGGTGGYGYTF.

This clone was detected once. Other nucleotide sequences in the sample specify the same CDR3. The V gene is TRBV11-2, the J gene TRBJ1-5; D is unresolved. Trimming left V 4 bases short and J 0 bases short, with 4 bases between. In germline, CDR1 is SGHAT, CDR2 FQNNGV. The CDR3 length is 13 residues. The CDR3 region is CASSYNSNQPQHF. The CDR3 coding sequence is TGTGCCAGCAGCTACAATAGCAATCAGCCCCAGCATTTT.

This chain links TRBV6-2 or TRBV6-3 with TRBJ2-7, with 7 bases aligning to TRBD1. CDR1 MNHEY and CDR2 SVGEGT come from the germline V gene. V dropped 5 bases and J dropped 0; count of bases not matched to a gene: 10. The CDR3 loop spans 16 amino acids. The CDR3 loop reads CASSPPPGQFSYEQYF. The CDR3 bases are TGTGCCAGCAGTCCACCTCCGGGACAGTTCTCCTACGAGCAGTACTTC.

The J gene is TRBJ2-3, the V gene TRBV5-4, with TRBD2 matching over 10 bases. J gave up 2 bases and V 5 bases, and 8 bases lay outside the gene matches. This CDR3 is built from 16 residues. In germline, CDR1 is SGHNT, CDR2 YYREEE (reference sequence). The chain's CDR3 is CASRHASGGSTDTQYF. DNA for the CDR3: TGTGCCAGCAGACATGCTAGCGGGGGTTCCACAGATACGCAGTATTTT.

This sequence joins TRBV10-3 and TRBJ1-2; D may be TRBD1 (6 bases). The length of the CDR3 is 15 residues. The germline V gene has CDR1 ENHRY and CDR2 SYGVKD. V lost 2 bases and J lost 4, with 14 bases in between. In DNA form, the CDR3 reads TGTGCCATCAGTGAGCCCAACAGGGCCCCCTATGGCTACACCTTC. It specifies CAISEPNRAPYGYTF.

The genes are TRBV6-5 and TRBJ2-3; D remains ambiguous. Trimming took 10 bases from V and 0 from J, leaving 8 bases between them. This CDR3 spans 12 amino acids. Germline CDR1 reads MNHEY; CDR2 reads SVGAGI. The CDR3 bases are TGTGCCATTACGACTAGCACAGATACGCAGTATTTT. It is translated as CAITTSTDTQYF.

V is TRBV29-1 and J is TRBJ2-5; 9 bases line up with TRBD1. Germline CDR1 is SQVTM and CDR2 is ANQGSEA. The CDR3 extends over 15 amino acids. V lost 3 bases and J lost 5; bases outside the gene matches: 10. The CDR3 reads CSVEGTGRARETQYF. The DNA of the CDR3 is TGCAGCGTTGAGGGGACAGGGAGGGCGAGGGAGACCCAGTACTTC.

J is TRBJ2-3 and V is TRBV5-1; TRBD1 matches at 7 bases. The germline CDR1 and CDR2 sequences are SGHRS and YFSETQ. V dropped 7 bases and J dropped 2; count of bases not matched to a gene: 7. This CDR3 region has 14 residues. CDR3 coding DNA: TGCGCCAGCTCAAAAGGGGGCTACACAGATACGCAGTATTTT. It is translated as CASSKGGYTDTQYF.

The rearrangement links TRBV4-1 to TRBJ1-5; 8 positions agree with TRBD1. In germline, CDR1 is MGHRA, CDR2 YSYEKL. This CDR3 region has 14 residues. J was trimmed by 6 bases and V by 1 base; bases with no gene match: 2. The CDR3, as DNA: TGCGCCAGCAGCCAAGGGACAGGGATTCAGCCCCAGCATTTT. It specifies CASSQGTGIQPQHF.

This chain uses TRBV27 with TRBJ1-6, with a possible D match to TRBD1 (6 bases). CDR1 and CDR2 from the germline V gene are MNHEY and SMNVEV (reference sequence). The CDR3 totals 15 residues. V dropped 8 bases and J dropped 0 bases, with 11 bases sitting between them. The CDR3 spells CASAWTASYNSPLHF. The CDR3 nucleotides are TGTGCCAGCGCATGGACAGCCTCCTATAATTCACCCCTCCACTTT.

The DNA for the CDR3 is TGCGCCAGCAGCCAAGATGTGAGTCAGCCCCAGCATTTT. Translating it yields CASSQDVSQPQHF. The rearrangement uses TRBV4-1 and TRBJ1-5, with D unclear. V lost 0 bases, J lost 6 bases, and 6 bases lay in between. CDR3 size: 13 residues. The germline CDR1 and CDR2 sequences are MGHRA and YSYEKL.

This chain uses TRBV9 with TRBJ2-2; TRBD2 aligns across 8 bases. CDR1 is SGDLS, CDR2 YYNGEE, per germline. CDR3 length: 15 amino acids. J gave up 6 bases and V 4 bases, and 8 bases lay outside the gene matches. For the CDR3, the DNA is TGTGCCAGCAGCCCCGAGGGGCGGGGGGCCGGGGAGCTGTTTTTT. Translating gives CASSPEGRGAGELFF.

The chain employs TRBV11-3 and TRBJ2-4, with a possible D match to TRBD1 (5 bases). Germline loops: CDR1 SGHNT, CDR2 YENEEA. The CDR3 covers 18 residues. Trimming removed 1 base from V and 0 bases from J, with 16 bases in between. The CDR3 DNA reads TGTGCCAGCAGCTTAGGAAGAAGGGGCGATGAAGCCAAAAACATTCAGTACTTC. Amino acid sequence: CASSLGRRGDEAKNIQYF.